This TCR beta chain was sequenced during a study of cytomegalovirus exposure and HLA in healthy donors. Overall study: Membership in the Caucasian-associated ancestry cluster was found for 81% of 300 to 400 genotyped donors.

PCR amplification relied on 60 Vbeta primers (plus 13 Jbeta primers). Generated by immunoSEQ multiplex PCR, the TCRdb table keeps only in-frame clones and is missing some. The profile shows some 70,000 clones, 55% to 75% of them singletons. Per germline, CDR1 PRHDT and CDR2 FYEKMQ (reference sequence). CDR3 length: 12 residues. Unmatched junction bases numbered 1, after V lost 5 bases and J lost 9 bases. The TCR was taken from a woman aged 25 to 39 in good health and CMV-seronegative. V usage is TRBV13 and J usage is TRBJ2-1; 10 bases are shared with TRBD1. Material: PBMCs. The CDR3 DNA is TGTGCCAGCAGCGACAGGGGGCTTGAGCAGTTCTTC. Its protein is CASSDRGLEQFF.